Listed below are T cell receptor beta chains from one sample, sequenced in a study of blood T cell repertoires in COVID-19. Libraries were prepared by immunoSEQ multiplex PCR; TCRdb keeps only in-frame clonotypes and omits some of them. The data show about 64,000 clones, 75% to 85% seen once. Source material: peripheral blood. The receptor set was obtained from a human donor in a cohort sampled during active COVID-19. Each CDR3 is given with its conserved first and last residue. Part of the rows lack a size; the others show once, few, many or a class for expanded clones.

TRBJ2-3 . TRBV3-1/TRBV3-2 CASSRREDTQYF
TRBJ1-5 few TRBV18 CASSAQGGNQPQHF
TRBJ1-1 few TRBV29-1 CSAPPGQGFTEAFF
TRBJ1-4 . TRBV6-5 CASSYTWGGEWKLFF
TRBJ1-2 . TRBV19 CASSIDRAAGYTF
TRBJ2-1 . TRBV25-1 CASSIAGGQVEQFF
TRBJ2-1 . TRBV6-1 CASSDAAGWIRDEQFF
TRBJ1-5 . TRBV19 CASSMGGGQPQHF
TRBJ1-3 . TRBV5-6 CASSLGGPLSGNTIYF
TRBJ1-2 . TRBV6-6 CASSYSLAVYGYTF
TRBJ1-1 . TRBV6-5 CASLYRDGTEAFF
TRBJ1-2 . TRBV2 CASSVRDEGGYTF
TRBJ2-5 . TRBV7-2 CASSLRVGVETQYF
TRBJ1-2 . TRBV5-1 CASSAGDGYTF
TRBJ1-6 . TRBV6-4 CASSPGPWSNSPLHF
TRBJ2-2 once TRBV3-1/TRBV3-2 CASSRRPEATGELFF
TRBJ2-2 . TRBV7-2 CASSLAGGRTGELFF